This TCR beta chain was documented in a study of T cell repertoires in cytomegalovirus infection. Study in general: An indication of both CMV infection and matching HLA type came from public TCR beta signatures.

This clonotype has a handful of counts. Its target is not known. Overall study results and limits: Carriers of CMV and the relevant HLA type were discriminated by public TCR beta frequency. Clonotypes of TCR beta that were HLA-C-restricted and CMV-specific dominated the ex vivo response.

MiXCR, run by TCRdb on the reads, gives a single entry per CDR3 protein. Here the sample spans some 390,000 distinct CDR3 sequences, 15% to 20% being singletons. The V gene's germline CDR1 is SGHNT and CDR2 YYREEE (reference sequence). This CDR3 has 13 amino acids. V dropped 3 bases and J dropped 3 bases, with 10 bases sitting between them. V and J are TRBV5-4 and TRBJ2-7; D gene uncertain. This receptor was identified in a human donor in good health (CMV status not recorded). Some clones in this sample may be carry-over from other donors' samples. Sample: PBMCs. This CDR3 is CASSSIPFYEQYF. DNA for the CDR3: TGTGCCAGCAGCTCGATTCCATTCTACGAGCAGTACTTC.